The 12 T cell receptor beta chains in this list originate from one sample, sequenced in a study of cytomegalovirus exposure and HLA in healthy donors. Amplification used 60 Vbeta primers and 13 Jbeta primers. Produced via immunoSEQ multiplex PCR; TCRdb's table is partial and in-frame only. The data hold approximately 160,000 clones, with 77% observed a single time. The sequenced sample was PBMCs. Receptors were obtained from a woman in her twenties or thirties in good health and CMV-seronegative.

J is TRBJ2-3 and V is TRBV5-6, with D tentatively TRBD2 (5 bases). This CDR3 region has 17 residues. Germline lookup yields CDR1 SGHDT and CDR2 YYEEEE. The germline V and J ends were trimmed by 0 bases and 0 bases, with 14 bases remaining between them. The CDR3 spells CASSLEAGFSSTDTQYF. The CDR3, as DNA: TGTGCCAGCAGCTTGGAGGCGGGTTTTTCGAGCACAGATACGCAGTATTTT.

The chain is built from TRBV13 and TRBJ1-5, with TRBD1 identical over 9 bases. V was clipped by 3 bases and J by 6 bases; unmatched bases: 6. CDR3 size: 15 residues. Germline V CDR1 and CDR2: PRHDT, FYEKMQ (reference sequence). The CDR3 DNA follows: TGTGCCAGCAGCTTCAGGGACAGGGTGGGTCAGCCCCAGCATTTT. The encoded protein is CASSFRDRVGQPQHF.

The V and J genes are TRBV18 and TRBJ2-3, with 8 bases that match TRBD2. The CDR3 loop spans 15 amino acids. The germline CDR1 and CDR2 sequences are KGHSH and LQKENI. With 1 base clipped from V and 1 base from J, the junction kept 1 base outside the gene matches. The CDR3 nucleotides are TGTGCCAGCTCACCACAAGCGGGAGGCACAGATACGCAGTATTTT. Its translation is CASSPQAGGTDTQYF.

CDR3 DNA: TGTGCCATCAGTGAACGAGGTCTGGGCGAGCAGTACTTC. It specifies CAISERGLGEQYF. The chain is built from TRBV10-3 and TRBJ2-7; D is unresolved. Trimming cost V 3 bases and J 6 bases, with 12 bases left between them. Germline V gene data show CDR1 as ENHRY and CDR2 as SYGVKD. The CDR3 consists of 13 residues.

V is TRBV5-4 and J is TRBJ2-7; the match to TRBD2 covers 8 bases. Trimming at V came to 4 bases and at J to 7 bases, leaving 16 bases not matched to a gene. CDR1 and CDR2 (germline): SGHNT, YYREEE (reference sequence). This CDR3 comprises 16 residues. CDR3 residues: CASSKQLLAETGEQYF. CDR3 sequence (DNA): TGTGCCAGCAGCAAACAACTACTAGCGGAAACGGGAGAGCAGTACTTC.

This clone has just a few counts. The chain links TRBV15 to TRBJ1-5; D gene uncertain. Trimming removed 0 bases from V and 4 bases from J, with 10 bases in between. This CDR3 has 15 amino acids. CDR1 and CDR2 from the germline V gene are LNHNV and YYDKDF (reference sequence). The DNA for the CDR3 is TGTGCCACCAGCAGAGATAGATCGGGAAATCAGCCCCAGCATTTT. Protein: CATSRDRSGNQPQHF.

The chain combines TRBV30 with TRBJ2-7; possible D gene TRBD2, 6 bases. Germline V gene data show CDR1 as GTSNPN and CDR2 as SVGIG (reference sequence). Trimming took 4 bases from V and 0 from J, leaving 16 bases between them. CDR3 length: 15 residues. Here the CDR3 DNA reads TGTGCCTGGAATAACGGACTAACGAGCTCCTACGAGCAGTACTTC. This translates into CAWNNGLTSSYEQYF.

The V and J genes are TRBV5-1 and TRBJ2-7; D is ambiguous. This CDR3 is 13 amino acids long. Germline values: CDR1 SGHRS, CDR2 YFSETQ. V gave up 0 bases and J gave up 1 base, with 5 bases separating them. The CDR3 DNA reads TGCGCCAGCAGCTTGGTCAGTTCCTACGAGCAGTACTTC. Protein sequence: CASSLVSSYEQYF.

The chain couples TRBV6-6 to TRBJ1-1; D may be TRBD1 (5 bases). The germline V gene encodes CDR1 MNHNY and CDR2 SVGAGI (reference sequence). The CDR3 totals 14 residues. V lost 1 base to trimming and J lost 1 base, with 7 bases between them. CDR3 coding DNA: TGTGCCAGCAGTTACTGGGGCGAGAACACTGAAGCTTTCTTT. Its protein product is CASSYWGENTEAFF.

The chain joins TRBV9 to TRBJ1-4, with 10 bases that match TRBD1. The germline CDR1 and CDR2 sequences are SGDLS and YYNGEE. The junction had 1 base not matched to a gene; V was cut back by 6 bases and J by 5 bases. This CDR3 comprises 13 residues. The CDR3 reads CASKGQGNEKLFF. CDR3 nucleotide sequence: TGTGCCAGCAAGGGACAGGGGAATGAAAAACTGTTTTTT.

The chain has TRBV6-5 and TRBJ2-2; D may be TRBD1 (6 bases). V lost 2 bases to trimming and J lost 5 bases, with 9 bases between them. There are 14 residues in the CDR3. CDR1 MNHEY and CDR2 SVGAGI come from the germline V gene. In DNA, the CDR3 is TGTGCCAGCAGTTACCGGACAGCTACCGGGGAGCTGTTTTTT. Protein sequence: CASSYRTATGELFF.

Points on this clone: Because it lacks the conserved phenylalanine or tryptophan at the end, this CDR3 is likely a read error. It is unclear where the CDR3 begins or ends on the DNA, so no DNA is shown, and the CDR3 is as TCRdb lists it. The genes are TRBV5-4 and TRBJ1-2; the D call in the table, TRBD1, was not verified against the DNA. 14 amino acids form the CDR3, both terminal residues included. Germline CDR1 SGHNT, CDR2 YYREEE (reference sequence). CDR3 residues: CASSQDLGQSPNWD.